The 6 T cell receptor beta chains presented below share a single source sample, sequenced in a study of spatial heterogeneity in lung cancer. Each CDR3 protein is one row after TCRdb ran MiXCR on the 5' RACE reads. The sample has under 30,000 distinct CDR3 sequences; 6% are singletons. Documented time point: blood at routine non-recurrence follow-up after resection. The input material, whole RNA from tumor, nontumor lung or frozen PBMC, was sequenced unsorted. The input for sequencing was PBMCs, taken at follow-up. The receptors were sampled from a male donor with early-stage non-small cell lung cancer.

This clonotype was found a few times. The CDR3 sequence is CATSTQDRTDTQYF. CDR3 nucleotides: TGTGCCACCAGCACCCAGGACCGCACAGATACGCAGTATTTT. The chain recombines TRBV15 with TRBJ2-3; D gene ambiguous. The CDR3 loop spans 14 amino acids. V shed 4 bases and J shed 1 base, with 9 bases lying between them. Germline CDR1 LNHNV, CDR2 YYDKDF (reference sequence).

The CDR3 loop reads CSARDPSSIYF. The CDR3 nucleotides are TGCAGTGCTAGAGATCCCTCCTCTATATATTTT. The V call is TRBV20-1, the J call TRBJ1-3; D is unresolved. The germline gives CDR1 DFQATT, CDR2 SNEGSKA (reference sequence). The CDR3 extends over 11 amino acids. V was pared by 0 bases and J by 13 bases, with 10 bases between.

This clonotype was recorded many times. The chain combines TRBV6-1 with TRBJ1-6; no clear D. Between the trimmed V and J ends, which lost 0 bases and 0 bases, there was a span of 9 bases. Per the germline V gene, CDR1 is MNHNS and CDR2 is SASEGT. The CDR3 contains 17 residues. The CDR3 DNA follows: TGTGCCAGCAGTGAAGCTCTTCAGAGCTCCTATAATTCACCCCTCCACTTT. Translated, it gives CASSEALQSSYNSPLHF.

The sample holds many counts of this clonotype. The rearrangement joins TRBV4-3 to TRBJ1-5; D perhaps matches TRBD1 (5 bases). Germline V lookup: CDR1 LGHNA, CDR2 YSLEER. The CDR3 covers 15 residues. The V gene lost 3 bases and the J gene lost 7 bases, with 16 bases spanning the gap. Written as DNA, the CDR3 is TGCGCCAGCAGCCAGTCAACAGGCGTTATCCAGCCCCAGCATTTT. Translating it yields CASSQSTGVIQPQHF.

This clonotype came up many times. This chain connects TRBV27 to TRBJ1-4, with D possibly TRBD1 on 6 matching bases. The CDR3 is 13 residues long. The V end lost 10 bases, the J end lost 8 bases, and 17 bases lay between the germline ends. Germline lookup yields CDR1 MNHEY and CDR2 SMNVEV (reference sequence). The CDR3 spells CATAGGPEEKLFF. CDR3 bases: TGTGCCACCGCCGGGGGGCCAGAAGAAAAACTGTTTTTT.

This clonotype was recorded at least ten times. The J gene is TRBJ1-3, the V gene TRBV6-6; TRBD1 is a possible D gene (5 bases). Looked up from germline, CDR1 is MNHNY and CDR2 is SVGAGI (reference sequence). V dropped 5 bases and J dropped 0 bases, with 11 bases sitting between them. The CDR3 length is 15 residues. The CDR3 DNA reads TGTGCCAGCAGTCCCATCGGGGGCTCTGGAAACACCATATATTTT. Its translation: CASSPIGGSGNTIYF.